This TCR beta chain was captured by sequencing in a study of radiotherapy plus CTLA-4 blockade in lung cancer. Turning to the study itself: Objective responses emerged in over 15% of patients, and over 30% attained disease control.

This clone was seen a handful of times. Germline-derived CDR1 and CDR2 are MRHNA and SNTAGT. CDR3 length: 13 amino acids. The V end was cut by 6 bases, the J end by 5 bases, with 11 bases between. Using immunoSEQ multiplex PCR, the repertoire was profiled, and TCRdb retains in-frame clones only, with some absent. The sample holds tens of thousands of clones, roughly 85% seen once. The chain carries TRBV6-4 and TRBJ2-1; no definite D call. The specimen comprised peripheral blood, sampled from a patient treated with radiotherapy plus ipilimumab. This TCR was sampled from a human donor with non-small cell lung cancer that progressed on radiotherapy plus ipilimumab. The CDR3: CASSQDGHNEQFF. The DNA for the CDR3 is TGTGCCAGCAGCCAGGACGGACACAATGAGCAGTTCTTC.